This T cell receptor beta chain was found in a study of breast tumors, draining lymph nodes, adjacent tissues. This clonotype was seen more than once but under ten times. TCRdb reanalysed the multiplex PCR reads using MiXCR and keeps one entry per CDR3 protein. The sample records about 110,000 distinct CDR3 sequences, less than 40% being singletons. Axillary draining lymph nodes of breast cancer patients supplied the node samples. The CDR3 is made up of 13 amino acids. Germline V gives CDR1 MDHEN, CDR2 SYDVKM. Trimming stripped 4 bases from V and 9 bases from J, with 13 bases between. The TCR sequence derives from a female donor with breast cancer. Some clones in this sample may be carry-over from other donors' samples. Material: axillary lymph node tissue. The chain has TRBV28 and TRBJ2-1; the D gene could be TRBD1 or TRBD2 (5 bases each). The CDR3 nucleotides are TGTGCCAGCAGTTCCGGGACCAGCAGTGAGCAGTTCTTC. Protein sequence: CASSSGTSSEQFF.